This entry lists 20 T cell receptor beta chains sequenced from one sample in a study of T cells after yellow fever vaccination. Each CDR3 protein gets one entry after TCRdb re-called the 5' RACE reads with MiXCR. Seen here are 200,000 to 300,000 distinct CDR3 sequences, more than 6.5% observed once, and the top ten hold approximately 0.99%. Sequenced here: CD4+ T cells sorted from PBMCs, sampled on the day of the yellow fever booster vaccination. All receptors come from a man younger than 40 who received the YFV17D yellow fever vaccine.

This clonotype was counted many times. The chain recombines TRBV5-1 with TRBJ2-7, with 11 nucleotides matching TRBD1. CDR1 and CDR2 (germline): SGHRS, YFSETQ. The CDR3 is 17 residues long. The ends lost 3 bases at V and 4 bases at J; junction bases unmatched: 12. CDR3 in DNA: TGCGCCAGCAGCTCCCCGGAAGGGGACAGGGGGTTGTACGAGCAGTACTTC. Translation gives CASSSPEGDRGLYEQYF.

This clonotype was seen a handful of times. The J gene is TRBJ1-5, the V gene TRBV7-2; TRBD1 is a possible D gene (6 bases). Germline V CDR1 and CDR2: SGHTA, FQGNSA. This CDR3 is built from 14 residues. The V and J ends lost 5 bases and 7 bases respectively, with 15 bases between them. The DNA for the CDR3 is TGTGCCAGCAGCGAAGGGGGGAAGGAACAGCCCCAGCATTTT. It translates to CASSEGGKEQPQHF.

This clonotype was detected only a few times. This chain connects TRBV11-2 to TRBJ2-7; 16 nucleotides match TRBD2. The CDR3 has 18 residues. The V gene's germline CDR1 is SGHAT and CDR2 FQNNGV. The trim removed 2 bases at V and 0 bases at J, leaving 4 bases unmatched. CDR3 in amino acids: CASSLRGLAGGHSYEQYF. CDR3 DNA sequence: TGTGCCAGCAGCTTAAGGGGACTAGCGGGAGGGCACTCCTACGAGCAGTACTTC.

This clonotype has only a few counts. This chain joins TRBV10-2 and TRBJ2-7; possible D gene TRBD2, 5 bases. Trimming took 7 bases from V and 3 from J, leaving 16 bases between them. CDR1 and CDR2 from the germline V gene are WSHSY and SAAADI. The CDR3 runs 14 residues. The CDR3 DNA sequence: TGCGCCAGCATTCCCGGCGGGTCCAACTACGAGCAGTACTTC. The encoded protein is CASIPGGSNYEQYF.

This clonotype was detected many times. The rearrangement joins TRBV2 to TRBJ2-5; D uncertain. Germline CDR1 is SNHLY and CDR2 is FYNNEI. The CDR3 is made up of 14 amino acids. V was trimmed by 8 bases and J by 3 bases, leaving 16 bases between them. Written as DNA, the CDR3 is TGTGCCAGCTCCCAAGGCCGGGTGGAAGAGACCCAGTACTTC. As protein: CASSQGRVEETQYF.

This clonotype appeared a few times. CDR3 region: CASRFQGQNTEAFF. The CDR3 region has the DNA TGTGCCAGCAGGTTTCAGGGCCAGAACACTGAAGCTTTCTTT. The chain recombines TRBV5-4 with TRBJ1-1, with D perhaps TRBD1 (5 bases). Germline lookup yields CDR1 SGHNT and CDR2 YYREEE (reference sequence). The V and J ends lost 5 bases and 1 base respectively, with 12 bases between them. This CDR3 region has 14 residues.

This sequence joins TRBV7-2 and TRBJ2-5; D may be TRBD2 (5 bases). Germline CDR1 is SGHTA and CDR2 is FQGNSA. The V end lost 2 bases, the J end lost 2 bases, and 9 bases lay between the germline ends. The CDR3 loop spans 14 amino acids. CDR3 loop: CASSLKAVQETQYF. The CDR3 coding sequence is TGTGCCAGCAGCTTAAAAGCGGTACAAGAGACCCAGTACTTC.

The sample holds a few counts of this clonotype. CDR3 DNA: TGTGCCAGCAGTTACTCGAATGGGGGCGGTGGGCCCCAGCATTTT. As protein: CASSYSNGGGGPQHF. This chain uses TRBV6-5 with TRBJ1-5; a possible D gene is TRBD1 (6 bases). This CDR3 is 15 amino acids long. Germline assignment: CDR1 MNHEY and CDR2 SVGAGI. Trimming left V 0 bases short and J 9 bases short, with 15 bases between.

This chain links TRBV5-6 with TRBJ2-1; 9 bases line up with TRBD2. Per the germline V gene, CDR1 is SGHDT and CDR2 is YYEEEE. Germline trimming cut 3 bases from V and 9 bases from J; bases unmatched to any gene: 13. The length of the CDR3 is 16 residues. The CDR3 DNA sequence: TGTGCCAGCAGCTGGCGGACTAGCGCCAACAGGGGTGAGCAGTTCTTC. Amino acids: CASSWRTSANRGEQFF.

This clonotype was seen at least ten times. The chain couples TRBV5-1 to TRBJ2-7; D call uncertain. This CDR3 is built from 13 residues. V dropped 5 bases and J dropped 7 bases, with 16 bases sitting between them. Germline V lookup: CDR1 SGHRS, CDR2 YFSETQ. CDR3 DNA: TGCGCCAGCAGGTTAGAGCCCCGGTGGGAGCAGTACTTC. It codes for CASRLEPRWEQYF.

This clonotype was counted only a few times. The chain employs TRBV5-1 and TRBJ2-2, with a tentative D call TRBD1 (5 bases). The CDR3 loop spans 16 amino acids. The V gene's germline CDR1 is SGHRS and CDR2 YFSETQ. Deletions cut 4 bases from V and 0 bases from J, with 13 bases between. CDR3 DNA: TGCGCCAGCAGCATACATGACAGAGCGAACACCGGGGAGCTGTTTTTT. The encoded protein is CASSIHDRANTGELFF. Variable domain in full (rest from reference TRBV5-1 and TRBJ2-2): KAGVTQTPRYLIKTRGQQVTLSCSPISGHRSVSWYQQTPGQGLQFLFEYFSETQRNKGNFPGRFSGRQFSNSRSEMNVSTLELGDSALYLCASSIHDRANTGELFFGEGSRLTVL.

The V gene is TRBV29-1, the J gene TRBJ2-1, with D perhaps matching TRBD2 (6 bases). Looked up from germline, CDR1 is SQVTM and CDR2 is ANQGSEA. The CDR3 covers 12 residues. The ends were cut back, 2 bases at V and 12 bases at J, with 14 bases in the middle. CDR3 residues: CSVELSAGGQFF. The DNA for the CDR3 is TGCAGCGTTGAATTGTCAGCCGGGGGGCAGTTCTTC.

The rearrangement links TRBV28 to TRBJ2-5; 7 bases line up with TRBD2. This CDR3 has 12 residues. J was trimmed by 6 bases and V by 5 bases; bases with no gene match: 3. CDR1 is MDHEN and CDR2 is SYDVKM in the germline V gene. This CDR3 reads CASSTGGKTQYF. As DNA, the CDR3 is TGTGCCAGCAGTACGGGAGGCAAGACCCAGTACTTC.

Only a few counts were recorded for this clonotype. The rearrangement links TRBV6-2 or TRBV6-3 to TRBJ2-7, with 7 bases identical to TRBD1. Unmatched junction bases numbered 12, after V lost 5 bases and J lost 5 bases. Looked up from germline, CDR1 is MNHEY and CDR2 is SVGEGT. This CDR3 region has 15 residues. CDR3: CASSHQLTTGNEQYF. DNA for the CDR3: TGTGCCAGCAGTCATCAGCTAACGACAGGGAACGAGCAGTACTTC.

In DNA form, the CDR3 reads TGTGCCAGCAGCGCCCGGGACAGCTCGAGCTCCTACGAGCAGTACTTC. Translation gives CASSARDSSSSYEQYF. The chain joins TRBV7-8 to TRBJ2-7; 7 bases match TRBD1. The CDR3 loop spans 16 amino acids. Germline V gene sequence: CDR1 SGHVS, CDR2 FQNEAQ. With V trimmed by 5 bases and J by 0 bases, 10 bases remained unmatched. The full variable domain, in which reference TRBV7-8 and TRBJ2-7 provide the parts outside the CDR3, is GAGVSQSPRYKVAKRGQDVALRCDPISGHVSLFWYQQALGQGPEFLTYFQNEAQLDKSGLPSDRFFAERPEGSVSTLKIQRTQQEDSAVYLCASSARDSSSSYEQYFGPGTRLTVT.

This clonotype has a handful of counts. The gene calls are TRBV7-8 and TRBJ2-1; TRBD1 agrees at 7 bases. Germline CDR1 and CDR2: SGHVS and FQNEAQ. The trim removed 1 base at V and 13 bases at J, leaving 10 bases unmatched. The CDR3 is 14 amino acids. In DNA form, the CDR3 reads TGTGCCAGCAGCTTAGGGGGACAGCGAAATTCTCAGTTCTTC. Its protein product is CASSLGGQRNSQFF.

The chain uses TRBV20-1 and TRBJ2-5, with TRBD2 identical over 10 bases. Unmatched junction bases numbered 15, after V lost 6 bases and J lost 5 bases. Germline CDR1 reads DFQATT; CDR2 reads SNEGSKA (reference sequence). This CDR3 has 16 residues. The CDR3 spells CSANLAGVAAFETQYF. The CDR3 DNA reads TGCAGTGCCAACCTAGCGGGAGTTGCTGCCTTTGAGACCCAGTACTTC.

The gene calls are TRBV7-2 and TRBJ1-6; TRBD1 might be the D (6 bases). CDR3 length: 15 amino acids. Germline-derived CDR1 and CDR2 are SGHTA and FQGNSA. V lost 1 base and J 7 bases, leaving 11 bases between the germline ends. CDR3 nucleotide sequence: TGTGCCAGCAGCTTAGGAGACAGGAGGAATTCACCCCTCCACTTT. This encodes CASSLGDRRNSPLHF.

This clonotype was recorded at least ten times. This chain links TRBV2 with TRBJ2-3; no clear D gene. Trimming left V 4 bases short and J 5 bases short, with 16 bases between. This CDR3 has 15 amino acids. The germline V gene encodes CDR1 SNHLY and CDR2 FYNNEI. CDR3 sequence: CASSVKLRGGDTQYF. CDR3 nucleotides: TGTGCCAGCAGTGTAAAACTCAGAGGTGGAGATACGCAGTATTTT. Supplemented by reference TRBV2 and TRBJ2-3, the full variable domain reads EPEVTQTPSHQVTQMGQEVILRCVPISNHLYFYWYRQILGQKVEFLVSFYNNEISEKSEIFDDQFSVERPDGSNFTLKIRSTKLEDSAMYFCASSVKLRGGDTQYFGPGTRLTVL.

V usage is TRBV20-1 and J usage is TRBJ1-5; 7 nucleotides align to TRBD1. Germline V lookup: CDR1 DFQATT, CDR2 SNEGSKA (reference sequence). This CDR3 has 14 residues. Trimming took 5 bases from V and 5 from J; bases not matched to a gene: 9. CDR3 DNA: TGCAGTGCTCCTCTGACAGGGTGGGATCAGCCCCAGCATTTT. It translates to CSAPLTGWDQPQHF.